This T cell receptor (beta chain) was sequenced in a study of Ad26.COV2.S vaccination and SARS-CoV-2 variants. V gave up 5 bases and J gave up 9 bases, with 11 bases separating them. CDR3 size: 12 residues. Study findings and constraints: The TCR breadth and depth analyses may have understated or missed part of the total T cell responses. Recipients given vaccine exceeded placebo recipients in spike-specific TCR breadth. Post-vaccination spike-specific CD8+ and CD4+ T cell responses reportedly had substantial breadth. For non-spike TCRs, breadth in vaccine recipients resembled that in placebo recipients.

Details on this clone: Its antigen is unknown.

Only in-frame clones appear in the TCRdb table, and some are missing; sequencing was by immunoSEQ multiplex PCR. The repertoire holds about 350,000 clones, approximately 90% seen once, with about 3.9% in the top ten. Material: peripheral blood, obtained after recovery from COVID-19. This TCR derives from a human donor who had recovered from COVID-19. V and J are TRBV12-3 or TRBV12-4 and TRBJ1-5; D gene ambiguous. The CDR3 reads CASSLDVGPQHF. In DNA, the CDR3 is TGTGCCAGCAGTCTTGACGTGGGGCCCCAGCATTTT.